This T cell receptor beta chain was sequenced for a study of breast tumors, draining lymph nodes, adjacent tissues. Regarding the study as a whole: Tumor T cell lymph node origin was a supported hypothesis, not proven.

Samples came from axillary lymph nodes draining the breast cancer. In TCRdb, the multiplex PCR reads were re-called with MiXCR into one record per CDR3 protein. The sample lists 150,000 to 200,000 distinct CDR3 sequences, more than 25% seen once, with about 3.7% in the top ten. CDR1 and CDR2 from the germline V gene are SGDLS and YYNGEE. The CDR3 is made up of 15 amino acids. Losses at the gene ends were 4 bases for V and 1 base for J; bases not matched to a gene: 5. This clonotype has at least ten counts. What it binds is unknown. The V and J genes are TRBV9 and TRBJ2-3; 8 bases align to TRBD1. Sequencing was carried out using axillary lymph node tissue. This clonotype was sampled from a female donor with breast cancer. Some clones in this sample may be carry-over from other donors' samples. The DNA of the CDR3 is TGTGCCAGCAGCCGACAGGGGACCCGCACAGATACGCAGTATTTT. Its translation is CASSRQGTRTDTQYF.